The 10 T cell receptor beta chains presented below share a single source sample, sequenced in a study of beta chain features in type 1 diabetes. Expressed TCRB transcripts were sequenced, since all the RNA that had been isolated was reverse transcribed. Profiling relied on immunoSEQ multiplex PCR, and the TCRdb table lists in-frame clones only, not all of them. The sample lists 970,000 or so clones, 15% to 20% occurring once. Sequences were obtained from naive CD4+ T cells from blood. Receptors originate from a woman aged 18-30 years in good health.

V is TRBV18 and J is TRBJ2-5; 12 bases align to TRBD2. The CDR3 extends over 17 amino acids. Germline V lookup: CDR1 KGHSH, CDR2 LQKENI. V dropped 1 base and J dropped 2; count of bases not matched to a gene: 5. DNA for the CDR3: TGTGCCAGCTCACCACTCACTAGCGGGAGGATACAAGAGACCCAGTACTTC. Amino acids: CASSPLTSGRIQETQYF.

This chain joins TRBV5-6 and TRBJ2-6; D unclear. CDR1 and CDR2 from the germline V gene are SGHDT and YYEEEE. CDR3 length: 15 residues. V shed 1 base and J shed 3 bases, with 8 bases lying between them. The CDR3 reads CASSLLGFGANVLTF. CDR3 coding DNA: TGTGCCAGCAGCTTGTTAGGTTTTGGGGCCAACGTCCTGACTTTC.

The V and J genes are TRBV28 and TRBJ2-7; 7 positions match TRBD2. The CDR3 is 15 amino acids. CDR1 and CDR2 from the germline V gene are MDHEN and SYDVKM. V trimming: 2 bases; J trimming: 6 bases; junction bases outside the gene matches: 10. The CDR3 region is CASSLLTSIVSEQYF. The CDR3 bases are TGTGCCAGCAGTTTACTGACTAGCATCGTTTCCGAGCAGTACTTC.

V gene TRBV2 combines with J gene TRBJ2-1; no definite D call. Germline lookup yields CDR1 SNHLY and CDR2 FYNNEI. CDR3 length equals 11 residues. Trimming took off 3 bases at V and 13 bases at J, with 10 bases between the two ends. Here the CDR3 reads CASSEAVEQFF. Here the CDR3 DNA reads TGTGCCAGCAGTGAGGCAGTGGAACAGTTCTTC.

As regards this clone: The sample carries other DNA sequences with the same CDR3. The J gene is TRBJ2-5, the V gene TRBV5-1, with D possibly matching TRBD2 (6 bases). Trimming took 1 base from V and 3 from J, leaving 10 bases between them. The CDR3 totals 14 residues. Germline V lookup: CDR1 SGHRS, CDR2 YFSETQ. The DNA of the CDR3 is TGCGCCAGCAGCTTGAGCGCTAGCGAAGAGACCCAGTACTTC. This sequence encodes CASSLSASEETQYF.

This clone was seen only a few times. The CDR3 region is CASSSPGDSRYEQYF. In DNA form, the CDR3 reads TGTGCCAGCAGCTCCCCGGGGGACTCCCGATACGAGCAGTACTTC. J is TRBJ2-7 and V is TRBV7-8, with D maybe TRBD2 (6 bases). The CDR3 length is 15 residues. From germline, CDR1 is SGHVS and CDR2 FQNEAQ. The V and J ends lost 4 bases and 4 bases respectively, with 17 bases between them.

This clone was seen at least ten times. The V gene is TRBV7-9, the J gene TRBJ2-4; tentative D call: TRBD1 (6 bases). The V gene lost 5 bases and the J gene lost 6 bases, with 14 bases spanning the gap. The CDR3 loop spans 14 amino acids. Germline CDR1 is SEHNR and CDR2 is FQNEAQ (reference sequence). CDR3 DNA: TGTGCCAGCAGCCCCCGGACAGATTTAAACATTCAGTACTTC. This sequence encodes CASSPRTDLNIQYF.

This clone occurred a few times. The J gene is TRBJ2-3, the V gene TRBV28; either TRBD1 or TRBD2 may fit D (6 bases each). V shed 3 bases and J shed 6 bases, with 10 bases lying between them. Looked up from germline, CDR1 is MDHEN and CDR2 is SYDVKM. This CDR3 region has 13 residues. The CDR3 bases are TGTGCCAGCAGTTTGGGGGGCCACGATACGCAGTATTTT. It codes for CASSLGGHDTQYF.

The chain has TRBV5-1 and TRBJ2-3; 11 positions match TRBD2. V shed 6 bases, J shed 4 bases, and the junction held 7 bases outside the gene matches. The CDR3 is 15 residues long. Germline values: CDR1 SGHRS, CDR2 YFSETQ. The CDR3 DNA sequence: TGCGCCAGCACCTTCATAGCGGGAGGGTCAGATACGCAGTATTTT. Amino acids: CASTFIAGGSDTQYF.

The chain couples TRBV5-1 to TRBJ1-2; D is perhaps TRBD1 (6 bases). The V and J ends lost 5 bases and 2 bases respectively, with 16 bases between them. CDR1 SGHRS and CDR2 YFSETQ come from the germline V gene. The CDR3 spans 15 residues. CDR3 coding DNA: TGCGCCAGCAGGGAAACAGGGATTACGAACTATGGCTACACCTTC. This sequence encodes CASRETGITNYGYTF.